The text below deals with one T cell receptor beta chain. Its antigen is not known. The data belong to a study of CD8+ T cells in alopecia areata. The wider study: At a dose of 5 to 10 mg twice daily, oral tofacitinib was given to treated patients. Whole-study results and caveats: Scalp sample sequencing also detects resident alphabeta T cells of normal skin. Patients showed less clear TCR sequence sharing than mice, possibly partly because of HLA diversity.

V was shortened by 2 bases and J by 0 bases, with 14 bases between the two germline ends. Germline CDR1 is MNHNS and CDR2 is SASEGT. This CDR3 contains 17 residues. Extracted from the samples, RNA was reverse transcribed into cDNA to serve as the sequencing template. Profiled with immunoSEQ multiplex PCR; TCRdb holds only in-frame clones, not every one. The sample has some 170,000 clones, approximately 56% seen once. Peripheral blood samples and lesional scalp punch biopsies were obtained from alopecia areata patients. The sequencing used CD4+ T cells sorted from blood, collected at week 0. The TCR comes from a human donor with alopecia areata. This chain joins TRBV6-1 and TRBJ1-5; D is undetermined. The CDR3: CASSESRVGYSNQPQHF. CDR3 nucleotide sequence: TGTGCCAGCAGTGAAAGTAGGGTCGGATATAGCAATCAGCCCCAGCATTTT.